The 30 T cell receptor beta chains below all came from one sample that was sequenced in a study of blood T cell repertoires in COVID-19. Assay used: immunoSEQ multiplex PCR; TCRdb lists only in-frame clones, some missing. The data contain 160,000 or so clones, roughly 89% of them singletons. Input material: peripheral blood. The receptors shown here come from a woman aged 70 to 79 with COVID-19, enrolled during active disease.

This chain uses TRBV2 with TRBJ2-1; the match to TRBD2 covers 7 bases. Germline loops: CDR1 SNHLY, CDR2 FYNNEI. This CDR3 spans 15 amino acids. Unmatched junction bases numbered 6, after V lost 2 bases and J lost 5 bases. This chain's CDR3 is CASSEWGGLNNEQFF. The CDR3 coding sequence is TGTGCCAGCAGTGAATGGGGGGGACTAAACAATGAGCAGTTCTTC. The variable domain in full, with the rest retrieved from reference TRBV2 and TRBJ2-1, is EPEVTQTPSHQVTQMGQEVILRCVPISNHLYFYWYRQILGQKVEFLVSFYNNEISEKSEIFDDQFSVERPDGSNFTLKIRSTKLEDSAMYFCASSEWGGLNNEQFFGPGTRLTVL.

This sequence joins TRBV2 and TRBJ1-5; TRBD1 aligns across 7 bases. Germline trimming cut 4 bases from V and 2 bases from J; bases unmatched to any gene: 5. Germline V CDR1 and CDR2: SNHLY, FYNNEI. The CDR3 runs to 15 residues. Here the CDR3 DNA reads TGTGCCAGCAGTGTCTTCGGACAGGGCAATCAGCCCCAGCATTTT. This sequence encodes CASSVFGQGNQPQHF.

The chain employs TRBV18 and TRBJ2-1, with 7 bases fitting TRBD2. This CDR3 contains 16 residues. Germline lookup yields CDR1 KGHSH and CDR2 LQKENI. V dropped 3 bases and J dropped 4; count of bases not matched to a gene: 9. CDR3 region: CASSPSLALYYNEQFF. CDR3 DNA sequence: TGTGCCAGCTCACCCTCACTAGCGTTGTATTACAATGAGCAGTTCTTC.

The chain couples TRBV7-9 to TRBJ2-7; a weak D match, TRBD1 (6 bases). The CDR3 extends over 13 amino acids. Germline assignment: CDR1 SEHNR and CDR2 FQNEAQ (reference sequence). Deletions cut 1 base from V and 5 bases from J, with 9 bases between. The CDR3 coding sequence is TGTGCCAGCAGCTTAGACAGGGACAACGAGCAGTACTTC. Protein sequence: CASSLDRDNEQYF. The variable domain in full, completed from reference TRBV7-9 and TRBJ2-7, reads DTGVSQNPRHKITKRGQNVTFRCDPISEHNRLYWYRQTLGQGPEFLTYFQNEAQLEKSRLLSDRFSAERPKGSFSTLEIQRTEQGDSAMYLCASSLDRDNEQYFGPGTRLTVT.

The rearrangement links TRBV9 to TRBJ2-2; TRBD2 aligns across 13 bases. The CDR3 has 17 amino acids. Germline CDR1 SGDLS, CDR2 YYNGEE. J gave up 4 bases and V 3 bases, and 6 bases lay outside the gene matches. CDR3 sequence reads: CASSGGLAGLGTGELFF. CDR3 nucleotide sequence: TGTGCCAGCAGCGGGGGACTAGCGGGGTTGGGCACCGGGGAGCTGTTTTTT.

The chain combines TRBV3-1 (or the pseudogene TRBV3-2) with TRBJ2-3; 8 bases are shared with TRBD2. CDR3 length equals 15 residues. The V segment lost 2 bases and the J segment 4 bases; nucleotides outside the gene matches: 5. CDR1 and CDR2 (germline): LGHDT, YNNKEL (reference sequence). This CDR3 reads CASSQHSGGPDTQYF. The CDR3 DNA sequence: TGTGCCAGCAGCCAACACAGCGGGGGACCAGATACGCAGTATTTT.

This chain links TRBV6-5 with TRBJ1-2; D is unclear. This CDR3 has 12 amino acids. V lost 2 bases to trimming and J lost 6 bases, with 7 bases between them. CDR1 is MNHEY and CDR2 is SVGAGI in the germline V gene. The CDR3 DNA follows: TGTGCCAGCAGTTACGCCGGGGATGGCTACACCTTC. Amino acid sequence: CASSYAGDGYTF.

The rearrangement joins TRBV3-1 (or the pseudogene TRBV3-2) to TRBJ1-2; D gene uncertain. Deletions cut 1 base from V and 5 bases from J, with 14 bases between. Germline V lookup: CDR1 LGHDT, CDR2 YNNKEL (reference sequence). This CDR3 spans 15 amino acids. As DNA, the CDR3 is TGTGCCAGCAGCCAAGCGGTCCGCAACCCATATGGCTACACCTTC. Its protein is CASSQAVRNPYGYTF.

CDR3 residues: CASSLQGRADGYTF. The CDR3 DNA reads as TGTGCCAGCAGCCTTCAGGGCAGGGCGGATGGCTACACCTTC. The chain has TRBV5-4 and TRBJ1-2; D is possibly TRBD1 (5 bases). Germline V gives CDR1 SGHNT, CDR2 YYREEE (reference sequence). This CDR3 contains 14 residues. Trimming pared 4 bases from V and 6 bases from J, leaving 16 bases between.

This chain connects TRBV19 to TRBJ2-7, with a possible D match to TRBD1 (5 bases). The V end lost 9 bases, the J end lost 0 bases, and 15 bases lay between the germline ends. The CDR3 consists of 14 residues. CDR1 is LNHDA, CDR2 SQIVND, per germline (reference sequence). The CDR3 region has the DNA TGTGCCAGCGGACACATAACCCACTCCTACGAGCAGTACTTC. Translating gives CASGHITHSYEQYF.

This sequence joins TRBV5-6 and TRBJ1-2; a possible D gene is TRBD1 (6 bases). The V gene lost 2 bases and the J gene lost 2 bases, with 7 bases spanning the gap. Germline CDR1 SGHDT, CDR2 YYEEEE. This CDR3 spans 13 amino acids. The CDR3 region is CASSFQGNYGYTF. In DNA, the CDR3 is TGTGCCAGCAGCTTCCAGGGGAACTATGGCTACACCTTC.

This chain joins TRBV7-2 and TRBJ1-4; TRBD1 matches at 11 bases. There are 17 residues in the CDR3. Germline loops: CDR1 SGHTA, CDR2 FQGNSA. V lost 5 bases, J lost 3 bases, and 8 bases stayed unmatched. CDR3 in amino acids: CASSGWTGGTANEKLFF. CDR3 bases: TGTGCCAGCAGCGGCTGGACAGGGGGCACAGCTAATGAAAAACTGTTTTTT.

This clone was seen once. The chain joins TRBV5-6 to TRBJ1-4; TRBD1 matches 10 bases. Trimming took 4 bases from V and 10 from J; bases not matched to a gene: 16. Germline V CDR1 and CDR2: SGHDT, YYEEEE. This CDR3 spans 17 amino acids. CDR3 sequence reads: CASSPTRDRGTSAKLFF. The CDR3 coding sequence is TGTGCCAGCAGCCCGACCCGGGACAGGGGAACTAGCGCAAAACTGTTTTTT.

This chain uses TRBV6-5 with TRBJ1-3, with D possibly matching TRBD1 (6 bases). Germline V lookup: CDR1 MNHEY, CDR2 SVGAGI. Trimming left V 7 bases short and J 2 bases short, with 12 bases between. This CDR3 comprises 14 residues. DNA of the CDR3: TGTGCCAGCATCCAGACAGGAGCTGGAAACACCATATATTTT. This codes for CASIQTGAGNTIYF.

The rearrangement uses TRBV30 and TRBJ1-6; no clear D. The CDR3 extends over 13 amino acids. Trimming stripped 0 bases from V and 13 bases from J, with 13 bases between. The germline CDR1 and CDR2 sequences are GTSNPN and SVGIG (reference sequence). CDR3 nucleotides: TGTGCCTGGAGTGTTGGCCAGGTTATTCCCCTCCACTTT. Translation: CAWSVGQVIPLHF. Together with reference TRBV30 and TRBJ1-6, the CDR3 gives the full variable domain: SQTIHQWPATLVQPVGSPLSLECTVEGTSNPNLYWYRQAAGRGLQLLFYSVGIGQISSEVPQNLSASRPQDRQFILSSKKLLLSDSGFYLCAWSVGQVIPLHFGNGTRLTVT.

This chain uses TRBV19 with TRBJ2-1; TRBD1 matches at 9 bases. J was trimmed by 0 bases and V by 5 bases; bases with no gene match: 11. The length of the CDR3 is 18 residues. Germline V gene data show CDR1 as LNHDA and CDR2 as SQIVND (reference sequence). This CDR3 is CASSENRGRSRSYNEQFF. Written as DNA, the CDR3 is TGTGCCAGTAGTGAAAACAGGGGGCGATCCCGCTCCTACAATGAGCAGTTCTTC.

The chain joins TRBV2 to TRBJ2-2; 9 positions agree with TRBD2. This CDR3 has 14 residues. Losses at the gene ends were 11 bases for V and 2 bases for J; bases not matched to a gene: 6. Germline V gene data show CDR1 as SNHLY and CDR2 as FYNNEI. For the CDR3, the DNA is TGTGCCGTGAGACTAGCGGTTAACACCGGGGAGCTGTTTTTT. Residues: CAVRLAVNTGELFF.

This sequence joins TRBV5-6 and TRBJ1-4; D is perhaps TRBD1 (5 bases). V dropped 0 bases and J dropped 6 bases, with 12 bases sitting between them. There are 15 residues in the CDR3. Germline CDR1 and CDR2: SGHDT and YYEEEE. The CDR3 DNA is TGTGCCAGCAGCTTGGAGGGCAGGGCTCATGAAAAACTGTTTTTT. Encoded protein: CASSLEGRAHEKLFF.

DNA of the CDR3: TGTGCCAGCAGTTACGGTCCGCGGCCCTATGGCTACACCTTC. Translation: CASSYGPRPYGYTF. The chain combines TRBV6-9 with TRBJ1-2; D is unclear. Trimming cost V 3 bases and J 4 bases, with 12 bases left between them. Germline V gene sequence: CDR1 MNHGY, CDR2 SVAAGI. This CDR3 has 14 residues.

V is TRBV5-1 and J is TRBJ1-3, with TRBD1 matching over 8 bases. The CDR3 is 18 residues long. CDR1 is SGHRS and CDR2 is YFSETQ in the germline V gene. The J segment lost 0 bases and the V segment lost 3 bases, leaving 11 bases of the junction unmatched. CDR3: CASSYMYRDRSSGNTIYF. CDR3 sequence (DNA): TGCGCCAGCAGCTACATGTACCGGGACAGGAGCTCTGGAAACACCATATATTTT.

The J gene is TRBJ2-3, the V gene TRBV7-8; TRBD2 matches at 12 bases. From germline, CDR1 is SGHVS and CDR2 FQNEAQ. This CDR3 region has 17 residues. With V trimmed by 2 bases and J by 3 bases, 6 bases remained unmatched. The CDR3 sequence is CASSLRGLAGATDTQYF. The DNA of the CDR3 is TGTGCCAGCAGCTTAAGGGGACTAGCGGGCGCTACAGATACGCAGTATTTT.

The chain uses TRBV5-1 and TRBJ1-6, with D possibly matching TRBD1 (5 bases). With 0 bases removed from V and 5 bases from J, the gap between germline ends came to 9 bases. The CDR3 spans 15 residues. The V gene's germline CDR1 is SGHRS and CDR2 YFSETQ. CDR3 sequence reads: CASSLAQGNNSPLHF. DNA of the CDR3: TGCGCCAGCAGCTTGGCCCAGGGTAATAATTCACCCCTCCACTTT. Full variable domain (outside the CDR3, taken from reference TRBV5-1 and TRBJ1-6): KAGVTQTPRYLIKTRGQQVTLSCSPISGHRSVSWYQQTPGQGLQFLFEYFSETQRNKGNFPGRFSGRQFSNSRSEMNVSTLELGDSALYLCASSLAQGNNSPLHFGNGTRLTVT.

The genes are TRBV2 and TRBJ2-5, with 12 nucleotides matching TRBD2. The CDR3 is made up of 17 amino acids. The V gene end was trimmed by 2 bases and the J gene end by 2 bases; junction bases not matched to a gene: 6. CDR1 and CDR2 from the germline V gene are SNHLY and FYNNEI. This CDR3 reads CASSEPRTSGVQETQYF. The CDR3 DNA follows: TGTGCCAGCAGTGAACCCCGGACTAGCGGGGTTCAAGAGACCCAGTACTTC.

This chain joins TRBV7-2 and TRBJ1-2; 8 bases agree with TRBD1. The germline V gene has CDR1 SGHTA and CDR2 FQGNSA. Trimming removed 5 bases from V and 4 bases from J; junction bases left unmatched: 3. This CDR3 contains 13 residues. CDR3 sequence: CASSQQGGYGYTF. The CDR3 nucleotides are TGTGCCAGCAGCCAACAGGGGGGCTATGGCTACACCTTC.

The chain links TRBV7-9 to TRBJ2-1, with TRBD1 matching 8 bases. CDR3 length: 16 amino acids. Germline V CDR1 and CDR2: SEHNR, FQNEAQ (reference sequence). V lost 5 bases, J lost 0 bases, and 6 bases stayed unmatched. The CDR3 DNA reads TGTGCCAGCAGCCATCGGACAGGGAGCTCCTACAATGAGCAGTTCTTC. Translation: CASSHRTGSSYNEQFF.

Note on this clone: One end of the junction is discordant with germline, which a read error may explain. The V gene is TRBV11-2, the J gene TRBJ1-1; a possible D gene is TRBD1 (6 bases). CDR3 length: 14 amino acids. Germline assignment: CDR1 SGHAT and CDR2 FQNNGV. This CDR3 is CASSLGVGTIEDFF. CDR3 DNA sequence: TGTGCCAGCAGCTTAGGTGTAGGGACAATTGAAGATTTCTTT.

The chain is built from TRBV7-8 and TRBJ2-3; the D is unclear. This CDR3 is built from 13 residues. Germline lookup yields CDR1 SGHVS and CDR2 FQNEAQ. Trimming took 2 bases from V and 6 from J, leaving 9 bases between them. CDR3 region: CASSLPPKDTQYF. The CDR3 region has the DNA TGTGCCAGCAGCTTACCACCTAAGGATACGCAGTATTTT.

This CDR3 reads CASSPRPERGADTQYF. For the CDR3, the DNA is TGTGCCAGCAGCCCGCGTCCAGAGCGGGGGGCAGATACGCAGTATTTT. The chain is built from TRBV2 and TRBJ2-3; 9 bases map to TRBD2. The length of the CDR3 is 16 residues. Germline CDR1 reads SNHLY; CDR2 reads FYNNEI. Trimming at V came to 6 bases and at J to 4 bases, leaving 11 bases not matched to a gene.

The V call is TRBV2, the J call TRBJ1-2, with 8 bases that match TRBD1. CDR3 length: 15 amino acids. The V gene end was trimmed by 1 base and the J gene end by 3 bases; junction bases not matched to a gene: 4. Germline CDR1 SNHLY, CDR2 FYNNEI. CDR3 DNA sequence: TGTGCCAGCAGTGAAGAGACAGGGGTTTACTATGGCTACACCTTC. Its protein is CASSEETGVYYGYTF.

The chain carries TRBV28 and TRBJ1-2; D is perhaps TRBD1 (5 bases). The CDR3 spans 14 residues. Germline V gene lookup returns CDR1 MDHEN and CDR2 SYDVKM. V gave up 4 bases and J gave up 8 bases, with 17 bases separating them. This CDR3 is CASSSQGGRDGYTF. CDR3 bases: TGTGCCAGCAGTTCCCAGGGAGGGAGGGACGGCTACACCTTC.